Shown below are 31 T cell receptor beta chains from a single sample sequenced in a study of regulatory dendritic cells for organ transplantation. Data came from immunoSEQ multiplex PCR; TCRdb stores just in-frame clones and leaves some out. The sample shows 30,000 to 35,000 clones, less than 90% of them seen only once. The sample taken for sequencing was naive CD4+ T cells from blood. Subset given: CD45RA+ naive T cells. The receptors were gathered from a human donor in good health.

This rearrangement joins TRBV15 to TRBJ1-1; TRBD1 might be the D (6 bases). Trimming removed 0 bases at V and 3 bases at J, with 20 bases between. The CDR3 runs to 18 residues. The germline CDR1 and CDR2 sequences are LNHNV and YYDKDF (reference sequence). The CDR3, as DNA: TGTGCCACCAGCAGAGAGTTATCGGGGGGCGAGGTGGACACTGAAGCTTTCTTT. Amino acid sequence: CATSRELSGGEVDTEAFF.

This clone was seen more than once but under ten times. The chain has TRBV5-4 and TRBJ2-3; no firm D call. CDR3 length: 13 amino acids. The germline V and J ends were trimmed by 4 bases and 0 bases, with 6 bases remaining between them. CDR1 and CDR2 (germline): SGHNT, YYREEE (reference sequence). This CDR3 reads CASSVTSTDTQYF. The CDR3 bases are TGTGCCAGCAGCGTTACTAGCACAGATACGCAGTATTTT.

The V gene is TRBV7-3, the J gene TRBJ2-5; D is possibly TRBD2 (6 bases). Germline lookup yields CDR1 SGHTA and CDR2 FQGTGA. Trimming removed 4 bases from V and 5 bases from J, with 17 bases in between. The CDR3 consists of 15 residues. The CDR3 sequence: CASSSLTGRTETQYF. The CDR3 region has the DNA TGTGCCAGCAGCTCCCTGACGGGGAGGACGGAGACCCAGTACTTC.

The J gene is TRBJ2-3, the V gene TRBV5-4; tentative D call: TRBD2 (5 bases). The ends were cut back, 2 bases at V and 2 bases at J, with 12 bases in the middle. Germline V gene lookup returns CDR1 SGHNT and CDR2 YYREEE (reference sequence). The CDR3 spans 15 residues. In DNA, the CDR3 is TGTGCCAGCAGCTTCCGGCTAGCAAACACAGATACGCAGTATTTT. Its translation is CASSFRLANTDTQYF.

The chain links TRBV6-1 to TRBJ2-5; a possible D gene is TRBD1 (6 bases). This CDR3 has 13 residues. The V and J ends lost 7 bases and 3 bases respectively, with 12 bases between them. Per germline, CDR1 MNHNS and CDR2 SASEGT. Here the CDR3 reads CASTVYREETQYF. The DNA for the CDR3 is TGTGCCAGCACCGTATACAGGGAAGAGACCCAGTACTTC.

Written as DNA, the CDR3 is TGTGCCAGCAGCTCACGGGACTCCTTCTCGCAGTACTTC. Its translation: CASSSRDSFSQYF. This chain links TRBV7-2 with TRBJ2-7, with D possibly being TRBD2 (6 bases). CDR1 and CDR2 from the germline V gene are SGHTA and FQGNSA. Between the trimmed V and J ends, which lost 4 bases and 9 bases, there was a span of 16 bases. This CDR3 is built from 13 residues.

The CDR3 region is CATQGDEKLFF. For the CDR3, the DNA is TGTGCCACCCAGGGGGATGAAAAACTGTTTTTT. The V call is TRBV7-9, the J call TRBJ1-4, with 7 bases identical to TRBD1. There are 11 residues in the CDR3. CDR1 SEHNR and CDR2 FQNEAQ come from the germline V gene (reference sequence). After removal of 10 bases from V and 6 bases from J, the junction contained 2 bases not matched to a gene.

V is TRBV7-2 and J is TRBJ2-7; D might be TRBD1 (5 bases). The CDR3 extends over 13 amino acids. Germline V gene data show CDR1 as SGHTA and CDR2 as FQGNSA. Trimming took off 8 bases at V and 3 bases at J, with 14 bases between the two ends. The CDR3 bases are TGTGCCAGCTGGGGTGGGGCGAACTACGAGCAGTACTTC. Protein: CASWGGANYEQYF.

This chain uses TRBV4-3 with TRBJ1-2; TRBD1 is a possible D gene (5 bases). Trimming shortened V by 4 bases and J by 1 base, and 16 bases separated the two germline ends. Germline V gene data show CDR1 as LGHNA and CDR2 as YSLEER. This CDR3 has 16 residues. The CDR3 is CASSLSTRQGNYGYTF. The CDR3, as DNA: TGCGCCAGCAGCCTCTCGACCAGGCAGGGTAACTATGGCTACACCTTC.

The chain joins TRBV19 to TRBJ2-7; weak D call: TRBD1 (5 bases). The germline CDR1 and CDR2 sequences are LNHDA and SQIVND (reference sequence). V dropped 5 bases and J dropped 6 bases, with 14 bases sitting between them. CDR3 length: 13 residues. The CDR3 reads CASSARQKGEQYF. In DNA, the CDR3 is TGTGCCAGTAGTGCCAGACAGAAAGGCGAGCAGTACTTC.

The chain couples TRBV6-1 to TRBJ2-3; D tentatively fits TRBD1 or TRBD2 (5 bases each). Germline V gives CDR1 MNHNS, CDR2 SASEGT. Trimming left V 1 base short and J 0 bases short, with 11 bases between. The CDR3 spans 16 residues. The CDR3 DNA is TGTGCCAGCAGTGAAGGTTGGGGGTTGAGCACAGATACGCAGTATTTT. Its protein product is CASSEGWGLSTDTQYF.

This clone showed up just once. The chain carries TRBV18 and TRBJ2-7; possibly TRBD1 or TRBD2 for D (5 bases each). There are 15 residues in the CDR3. V was trimmed by 5 bases and J by 6 bases, leaving 20 bases between them. CDR1 KGHSH and CDR2 LQKENI come from the germline V gene. Here the CDR3 reads CASSNPIRGPSEQYF. Written as DNA, the CDR3 is TGTGCCAGCTCAAACCCAATAAGGGGACCGTCCGAGCAGTACTTC.

Only a few counts were recorded for this clone. The genes are TRBV30 and TRBJ1-1, with D hard to call. Germline CDR1 reads GTSNPN; CDR2 reads SVGIG (reference sequence). The CDR3 spans 14 residues. Trimming removed 5 bases from V and 0 bases from J, with 13 bases in between. In DNA form, the CDR3 reads TGTGCCTGGTGGGAACCGGTTCTGAACACTGAAGCTTTCTTT. This codes for CAWWEPVLNTEAFF.

The V call is TRBV6-5, the J call TRBJ1-3, with TRBD1 as a possible D gene (5 bases). The ends were cut back, 4 bases at V and 0 bases at J, with 7 bases in the middle. The CDR3 loop spans 14 amino acids. Germline V gene lookup returns CDR1 MNHEY and CDR2 SVGAGI. The CDR3 spells CASSFGGSGNTIYF. DNA of the CDR3: TGTGCCAGCAGTTTCGGGGGCTCTGGAAACACCATATATTTT.

This clone was detected once. The J gene is TRBJ2-3, the V gene TRBV5-5, with TRBD2 matching 10 bases. Germline CDR1 and CDR2: SGHKS and YYEKEE (reference sequence). The CDR3 extends over 15 amino acids. Trimming cost V 4 bases and J 3 bases; bases outside gene matches: 5. CDR3 DNA sequence: TGTGCCAGCAGCCCCCTACTAGCGGGGACAGATACGCAGTATTTT. Translated, it gives CASSPLLAGTDTQYF. Supplemented by reference TRBV5-5 and TRBJ2-3, the full variable domain reads DAGVTQSPTHLIKTRGQQVTLRCSPISGHKSVSWYQQVLGQGPQFIFQYYEKEERGRGNFPDRFSARQFPNYSSELNVNALLLGDSALYLCASSPLLAGTDTQYFGPGTRLTVL.

The rearrangement links TRBV7-6 to TRBJ2-5, with TRBD2 identical over 10 bases. The last part of the DNA fits TRBJ2-7 better; the J call may be wrong. The germline CDR1 and CDR2 sequences are SGHVS and FNYEAQ. CDR3 length: 15 residues. Written as DNA, the CDR3 is TGTGCCAGCAGCTCTATAGCGGGAGGAACCTACGAGCAGTACTTC. Translated, it gives CASSSIAGGTYEQYF.

This sequence joins TRBV6-5 and TRBJ1-4; a weak D match, TRBD1 (6 bases). Trimming left V 5 bases short and J 7 bases short, with 11 bases between. Germline CDR1 and CDR2: MNHEY and SVGAGI. This CDR3 contains 13 residues. The CDR3 loop reads CASSNPQGEKLFF. The CDR3 DNA sequence: TGTGCCAGCAGTAACCCACAGGGTGAAAAACTGTTTTTT.

The V and J genes are TRBV6-1 and TRBJ2-7, with D perhaps being TRBD1 or TRBD2 (5 bases each). Germline CDR1 MNHNS, CDR2 SASEGT. There are 12 residues in the CDR3. V was trimmed by 3 bases and J by 9 bases, leaving 12 bases between them. The DNA for the CDR3 is TGTGCCAGCAGTGAGGGACGGATGAGGCAGTACTTC. Translation: CASSEGRMRQYF.

The chain is built from TRBV27 and TRBJ2-7, with 16 bases that match TRBD2. The CDR3 is 14 amino acids. Per the germline V gene, CDR1 is MNHEY and CDR2 is SMNVEV (reference sequence). The junction had 8 bases not matched to a gene; V was cut back by 6 bases and J by 12 bases. The CDR3 spells CASRTGLAGGRAYF. CDR3 coding DNA: TGTGCCAGCAGGACGGGACTAGCGGGAGGGCGGGCGTACTTC.

The V call is TRBV7-3, the J call TRBJ1-1, with D unresolved. The CDR3 runs 14 residues. V shed 1 base and J shed 1 base, with 7 bases lying between them. Germline V gives CDR1 SGHTA, CDR2 FQGTGA. The CDR3 sequence: CASSLSPPNTEAFF. In DNA form, the CDR3 reads TGTGCCAGCAGCTTAAGTCCCCCGAACACTGAAGCTTTCTTT.

This clone turned up a few times. V and J are TRBV4-1 and TRBJ1-2; perhaps TRBD1 as D (5 bases). V was clipped by 0 bases and J by 7 bases, with 9 bases between them. This CDR3 is built from 13 residues. Germline CDR1 and CDR2: MGHRA and YSYEKL. The CDR3 DNA reads as TGCGCCAGCAGCCAAGAACAGGCCCTTGGCTACACCTTC. It is translated as CASSQEQALGYTF.

The chain couples TRBV2 to TRBJ2-5; 7 nucleotides align to TRBD2. CDR1 is SNHLY, CDR2 FYNNEI, per germline. J was trimmed by 2 bases and V by 2 bases; bases with no gene match: 5. This CDR3 region has 15 residues. The CDR3 nucleotides read TGTGCCAGCAGTGAAAACGCTAGCGGTCAAGAGACCCAGTACTTC. The encoded protein is CASSENASGQETQYF. The full variable domain, its missing parts supplied by reference TRBV2 and TRBJ2-5, is EPEVTQTPSHQVTQMGQEVILRCVPISNHLYFYWYRQILGQKVEFLVSFYNNEISEKSEIFDDQFSVERPDGSNFTLKIRSTKLEDSAMYFCASSENASGQETQYFGPGTRLLVL.

This rearrangement joins TRBV11-1 to TRBJ2-5, with 11 bases aligning to TRBD2. The CDR3 consists of 18 residues. From germline, CDR1 is SGHAT and CDR2 FQDESV (reference sequence). The J segment lost 2 bases and the V segment lost 4 bases, leaving 12 bases of the junction unmatched. This CDR3 is CASSSPGLAGRVQETQYF. In nucleotides, the CDR3 is TGTGCCAGCAGCTCCCCCGGACTAGCGGGTCGGGTGCAAGAGACCCAGTACTTC.

This chain links TRBV6-1 with TRBJ2-4; D gene ambiguous. CDR1 and CDR2 (germline): MNHNS, SASEGT. V was shortened by 3 bases and J by 0 bases, with 6 bases between the two germline ends. This CDR3 is 14 amino acids long. The CDR3 loop reads CASSEGPAKNIQYF. Here the CDR3 DNA reads TGTGCCAGCAGTGAGGGTCCAGCCAAAAACATTCAGTACTTC.

This clone has more than one count but fewer than ten. The V gene is TRBV14, the J gene TRBJ1-1; D is ambiguous. Germline V gives CDR1 SGHDN, CDR2 FVKESK. Trimming stripped 0 bases from V and 2 bases from J, with 4 bases between. The CDR3 spans 13 residues. CDR3 in amino acids: CASSQEGNTEAFF. Written as DNA, the CDR3 is TGTGCCAGCAGCCAAGAGGGAAACACTGAAGCTTTCTTT.

The chain uses TRBV7-9 and TRBJ2-7; 8 positions agree with TRBD2. The CDR3 runs to 15 residues. Germline assignment: CDR1 SEHNR and CDR2 FQNEAQ (reference sequence). V was clipped by 1 base and J by 3 bases; unmatched bases: 5. The CDR3 protein is CASSLGGTSNYEQYF. The DNA for the CDR3 is TGTGCCAGCAGCTTAGGGGGGACTAGTAACTACGAGCAGTACTTC.

V gene TRBV5-1 combines with J gene TRBJ1-6; D gene ambiguous. V dropped 0 bases and J dropped 10 bases, with 17 bases sitting between them. The CDR3 sequence is 16 residues long. Germline V gives CDR1 SGHRS, CDR2 YFSETQ. The CDR3 is CASSLARRLPWSPLHF. CDR3 coding DNA: TGCGCCAGCAGCTTGGCCCGCCGATTGCCATGGTCACCCCTCCACTTT.

The chain uses TRBV4-1 and TRBJ1-2; D may be TRBD1 (5 bases). The V and J ends lost 1 base and 4 bases respectively, with 13 bases between them. The CDR3 totals 15 residues. The germline V gene has CDR1 MGHRA and CDR2 YSYEKL. CDR3 coding DNA: TGCGCCAGCAGCCAAGCACAGGTCCCCGGCTATGGCTACACCTTC. Protein sequence: CASSQAQVPGYGYTF.

CDR3 in DNA: TGTGCCAGCAGCTCCGGGACAGGGGGCTTCACGGCGCAGTTCTTC. It codes for CASSSGTGGFTAQFF. The gene calls are TRBV7-2 and TRBJ2-1; TRBD1 agrees at 12 bases. CDR3 size: 15 residues. J lost 12 bases, V lost 4 bases, and 10 bases had no gene match. Germline V CDR1 and CDR2: SGHTA, FQGNSA.

The chain recombines TRBV5-6 with TRBJ2-2, with 9 bases that match TRBD2. Germline V gene sequence: CDR1 SGHDT, CDR2 YYEEEE. The CDR3 spans 16 residues. V gave up 6 bases and J gave up 4 bases; unmatched junction bases: 10. The CDR3 bases are TGTGCCAGCATTGGGACTAGCCGGGTCCGCACCGGGGAGCTGTTTTTT. Protein: CASIGTSRVRTGELFF.

This clone was detected only a few times. The CDR3 DNA sequence: TGTGCCAGCACCGGACGGCTCGGTCAGCCCCAGCATTTT. This codes for CASTGRLGQPQHF. This chain joins TRBV6-6 and TRBJ1-5; D is unclear. The CDR3 runs to 13 residues. Trimming cost V 7 bases and J 6 bases, with 13 bases left between them. Germline values: CDR1 MNHNY, CDR2 SVGAGI (reference sequence).